The 17 T cell receptor beta chains below were found in one sample sequenced in a study of cytotoxic CD8 clonotypes in ibrutinib-treated CLL. TCRdb's copy holds only in-frame clones and misses some; the assay was immunoSEQ multiplex PCR. The repertoire has approximately 97,000 clones, over 60% of them found once; the top ten carry approximately 25%. The input for sequencing was PBMCs, taken after 24 months of ibrutinib treatment. These TCRs come from a human donor with chronic lymphocytic leukemia.

This rearrangement joins TRBV7-3 to TRBJ1-1, with no clear D. V lost 2 bases and J 0 bases, leaving 4 bases between the germline ends. Germline V gene sequence: CDR1 SGHTA, CDR2 FQGTGA. The CDR3 extends over 13 amino acids. CDR3 in amino acids: CASSLQLNTEAFF. CDR3 nucleotide sequence: TGTGCCAGCAGCTTACAGCTGAACACTGAAGCTTTCTTT.

Worth noting for this clone: This sample also contains other DNA sequences that code for the same CDR3. The chain combines TRBV5-1 with TRBJ1-5, with D unclear. V lost 0 bases, J lost 4 bases, and 5 bases lay in between. Germline lookup yields CDR1 SGHRS and CDR2 YFSETQ. The CDR3 spans 13 residues. The CDR3 here is CASSLDGNQPQHF. Written as DNA, the CDR3 is TGCGCCAGCAGCTTGGACGGTAATCAGCCCCAGCATTTT. Based on the CDR3 plus reference TRBV5-1 and TRBJ1-5, the full variable domain is KAGVTQTPRYLIKTRGQQVTLSCSPISGHRSVSWYQQTPGQGLQFLFEYFSETQRNKGNFPGRFSGRQFSNSRSEMNVSTLELGDSALYLCASSLDGNQPQHFGDGTRLSIL.

This clone was picked up a small number of times. The rearrangement joins TRBV14 to TRBJ1-2; TRBD1 is a possible D gene (5 bases). CDR3 length equals 15 residues. The germline gives CDR1 SGHDN, CDR2 FVKESK. Trimming pared 4 bases from V and 2 bases from J, leaving 14 bases between. In DNA form, the CDR3 reads TGTGCCAGCAGCCCCCAGGGAGGGTCGAACTATGGCTACACCTTC. Translated: CASSPQGGSNYGYTF.

With regard to this clone: At one of its ends the junction is not consistent with the germline gene, which may arise from a read error. The CDR3 nucleotides read TGTGCCAGCAGTTTACAGGGGGATCCCTTAAATGAACAGTTCTTC. It encodes CASSLQGDPLNEQFF. The rearrangement uses TRBV27 and TRBJ2-1; TRBD1 aligns across 7 bases. The germline V gene has CDR1 MNHEY and CDR2 SMNVEV (reference sequence). This CDR3 region has 15 residues.

The chain couples TRBV18 to TRBJ2-7; D tentatively reads TRBD1 or TRBD2 (5 bases each). The CDR3 loop spans 14 amino acids. Germline V lookup: CDR1 KGHSH, CDR2 LQKENI. V was shortened by 4 bases and J by 5 bases, with 15 bases between the two germline ends. CDR3 residues: CASSRGESSHEQYF. In nucleotides, the CDR3 is TGTGCCAGCTCACGAGGGGAGAGTAGCCACGAGCAGTACTTC.

The J gene is TRBJ1-4, the V gene TRBV4-1, with D unresolved. The CDR3 is 16 amino acids. Germline lookup yields CDR1 MGHRA and CDR2 YSYEKL. Trimming removed 0 bases at V and 0 bases at J, with 8 bases between. CDR3 in amino acids: CASSQETAATNEKLFF. The CDR3, as DNA: TGCGCCAGCAGCCAAGAAACCGCTGCAACTAATGAAAAACTGTTTTTT.

The genes are TRBV1 and TRBJ2-1; the listed D gene, TRBD2, was not tested against the DNA. TRBV1 is flagged as a pseudogene. The CDR3 extends over 16 amino acids. This CDR3 is CTSSQEGRAGAHEQFF. For the CDR3, the DNA is TGCACCAGCAGCCAAGAGGGCCGGGCGGGAGCCCATGAGCAGTTCTTC.

This chain uses TRBV5-1 with TRBJ2-3, with D perhaps TRBD1 (5 bases). This CDR3 comprises 14 residues. V lost 7 bases and J 4 bases, leaving 16 bases between the germline ends. The germline V gene has CDR1 SGHRS and CDR2 YFSETQ. The CDR3 region is CASAPQASADTQYF. The CDR3 region has the DNA TGCGCCAGCGCCCCACAGGCCTCGGCAGATACGCAGTATTTT.

The CDR3 coding sequence is TGTGCCTGGAGACTGGAATTGGGGCCCTACAATGAGCAGTTCTTC. Protein sequence: CAWRLELGPYNEQFF. The chain employs TRBV30 and TRBJ2-1, with a tentative D call TRBD1 (5 bases). Trimming left V 3 bases short and J 2 bases short, with 14 bases between. Germline CDR1 GTSNPN, CDR2 SVGIG (reference sequence). The CDR3 is made up of 15 amino acids.

The chain has TRBV19 and TRBJ1-4, with TRBD1 identical over 7 bases. V trimming: 5 bases; J trimming: 4 bases; junction bases outside the gene matches: 13. The CDR3 is 17 residues long. Germline CDR1 is LNHDA and CDR2 is SQIVND (reference sequence). The CDR3 nucleotides read TGTGCCAGTAGTGTATACCGGGACAGCGGAATTAATGAAAAACTGTTTTTT. Its protein product is CASSVYRDSGINEKLFF.

The V call is TRBV6-4, the J call TRBJ1-6; 7 bases fit TRBD1. V shed 6 bases and J 4 bases; nucleotides not matched to a gene: 12. Per germline, CDR1 MRHNA and CDR2 SNTAGT. This CDR3 is 17 amino acids long. In nucleotides, the CDR3 is TGTGCCAGCAGAAGAGAGACAGGGAATTTGTATAATTCACCCCTCCACTTT. As protein: CASRRETGNLYNSPLHF.

The chain is built from TRBV15 and TRBJ1-5; unclear D gene. Germline lookup yields CDR1 LNHNV and CDR2 YYDKDF (reference sequence). V dropped 4 bases and J dropped 0 bases, with 13 bases sitting between them. The CDR3 spans 16 residues. CDR3 protein: CATSTGGRASNQPQHF. CDR3 DNA: TGTGCCACCAGCACCGGCGGGAGGGCTAGCAATCAGCCCCAGCATTTT.

The chain joins TRBV7-2 to TRBJ2-5; TRBD2 is a possible D gene (7 bases). V gave up 2 bases and J gave up 5 bases, with 15 bases separating them. Germline lookup yields CDR1 SGHTA and CDR2 FQGNSA. The CDR3 consists of 15 residues. CDR3 DNA: TGTGCCAGCAGCTTACTAGCCAAGGGGGGGGAGACCCAGTACTTC. It specifies CASSLLAKGGETQYF.

The J gene is TRBJ1-5, the V gene TRBV19; D may be TRBD1 (6 bases). Trimming took off 10 bases at V and 0 bases at J, with 13 bases between the two ends. This CDR3 is 14 amino acids long. The germline gives CDR1 LNHDA, CDR2 SQIVND (reference sequence). For the CDR3, the DNA is TGTGCCACCAAGGGGGGATCTAGCAATCAGCCCCAGCATTTT. Protein: CATKGGSSNQPQHF. Together with reference TRBV19 and TRBJ1-5, the CDR3 gives the full variable domain: DGGITQSPKYLFRKEGQNVTLSCEQNLNHDAMYWYRQDPGQGLRLIYYSQIVNDFQKGDIAEGYSVSREKKESFPLTVTSAQKNPTAFYLCATKGGSSNQPQHFGDGTRLSIL.

The CDR3 here is CASSPSGSPYEQYF. The CDR3 nucleotides read TGTGCCAGCTCACCTAGCGGGAGCCCCTACGAGCAGTACTTC. V usage is TRBV18 and J usage is TRBJ2-7; 9 bases map to TRBD2. J lost 2 bases, V lost 3 bases, and 2 bases had no gene match. The CDR3 length is 14 residues. Germline-derived CDR1 and CDR2 are KGHSH and LQKENI.

This chain links TRBV9 with TRBJ2-3; 10 bases are a match to TRBD1. Looked up from germline, CDR1 is SGDLS and CDR2 is YYNGEE. The ends lost 2 bases at V and 6 bases at J; junction bases unmatched: 6. This CDR3 spans 15 amino acids. The CDR3 coding sequence is TGTGCCAGCAGCGTGAGGGACAGGGGTTGGGATACGCAGTATTTT. Protein: CASSVRDRGWDTQYF.

In its sample, this clone was seen a few times. This chain links TRBV19 with TRBJ1-3; D not certain. Trimming took 0 bases from V and 0 from J, leaving 3 bases between them. This CDR3 is built from 14 residues. The germline gives CDR1 LNHDA, CDR2 SQIVND (reference sequence). CDR3 DNA: TGTGCCAGTAGTATAGACCACTCTGGAAACACCATATATTTT. Translation: CASSIDHSGNTIYF.